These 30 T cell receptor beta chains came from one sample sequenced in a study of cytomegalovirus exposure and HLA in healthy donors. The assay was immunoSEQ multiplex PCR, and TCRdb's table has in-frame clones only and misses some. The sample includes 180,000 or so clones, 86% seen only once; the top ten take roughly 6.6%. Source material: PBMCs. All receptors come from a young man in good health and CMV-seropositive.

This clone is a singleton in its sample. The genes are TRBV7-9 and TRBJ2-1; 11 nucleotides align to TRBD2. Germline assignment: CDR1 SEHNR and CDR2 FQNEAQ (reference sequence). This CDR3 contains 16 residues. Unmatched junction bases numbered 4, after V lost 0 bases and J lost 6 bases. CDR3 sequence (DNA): TGTGCCAGCAGCTTAGCGCTAGCGGGAGGCGGCAATGAGCAGTTCTTC. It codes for CASSLALAGGGNEQFF. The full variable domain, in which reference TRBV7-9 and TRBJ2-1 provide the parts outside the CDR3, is DTGVSQNPRHKITKRGQNVTFRCDPISEHNRLYWYRQTLGQGPEFLTYFQNEAQLEKSRLLSDRFSAERPKGSFSTLEIQRTEQGDSAMYLCASSLALAGGGNEQFFGPGTRLTVL.

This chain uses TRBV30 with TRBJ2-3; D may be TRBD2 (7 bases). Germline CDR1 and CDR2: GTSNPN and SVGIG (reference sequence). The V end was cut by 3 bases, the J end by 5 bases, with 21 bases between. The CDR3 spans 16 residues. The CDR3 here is CAWRWGGAASGDTQYF. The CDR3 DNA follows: TGTGCCTGGAGATGGGGGGGGGCCGCCTCCGGAGATACGCAGTATTTT. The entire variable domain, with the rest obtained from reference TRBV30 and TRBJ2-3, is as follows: SQTIHQWPATLVQPVGSPLSLECTVEGTSNPNLYWYRQAAGRGLQLLFYSVGIGQISSEVPQNLSASRPQDRQFILSSKKLLLSDSGFYLCAWRWGGAASGDTQYFGPGTRLTVL.

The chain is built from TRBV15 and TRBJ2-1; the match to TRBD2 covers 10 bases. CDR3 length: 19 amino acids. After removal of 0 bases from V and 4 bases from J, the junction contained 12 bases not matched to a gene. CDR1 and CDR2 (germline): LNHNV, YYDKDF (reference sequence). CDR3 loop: CATSRDLATSGALYNEQFF. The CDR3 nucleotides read TGTGCCACCAGCAGAGACTTAGCAACTAGCGGGGCCTTATACAATGAGCAGTTCTTC.

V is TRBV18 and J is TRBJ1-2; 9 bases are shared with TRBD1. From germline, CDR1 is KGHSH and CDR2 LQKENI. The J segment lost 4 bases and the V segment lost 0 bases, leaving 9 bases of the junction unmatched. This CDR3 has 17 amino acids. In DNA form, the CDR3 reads TGTGCCAGCTCACCACCTCCCGGGACAGGGAGTCCCTATGGCTACACCTTC. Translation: CASSPPPGTGSPYGYTF.

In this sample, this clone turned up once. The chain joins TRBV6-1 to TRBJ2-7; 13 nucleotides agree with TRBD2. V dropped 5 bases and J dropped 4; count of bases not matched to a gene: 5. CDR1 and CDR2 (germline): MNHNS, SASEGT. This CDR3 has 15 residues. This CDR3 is CASSSGLAGAYEQYF. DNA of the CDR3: TGTGCCAGCAGTAGCGGACTAGCGGGAGCGTACGAGCAGTACTTC.

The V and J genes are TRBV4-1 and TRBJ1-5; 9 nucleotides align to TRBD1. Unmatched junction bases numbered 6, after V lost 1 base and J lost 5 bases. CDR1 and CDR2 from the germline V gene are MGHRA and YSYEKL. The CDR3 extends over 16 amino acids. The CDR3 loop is CASSQAGQGEYQPQHF. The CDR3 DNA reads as TGCGCCAGCAGCCAAGCGGGACAGGGAGAGTATCAGCCCCAGCATTTT.

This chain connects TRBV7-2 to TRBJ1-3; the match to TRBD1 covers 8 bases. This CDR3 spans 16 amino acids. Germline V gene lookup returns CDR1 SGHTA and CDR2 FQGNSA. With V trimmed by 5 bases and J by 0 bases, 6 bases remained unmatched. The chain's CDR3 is CASSAPGQDSGNTIYF. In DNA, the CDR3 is TGTGCCAGCAGCGCGCCGGGACAGGACTCTGGAAACACCATATATTTT.

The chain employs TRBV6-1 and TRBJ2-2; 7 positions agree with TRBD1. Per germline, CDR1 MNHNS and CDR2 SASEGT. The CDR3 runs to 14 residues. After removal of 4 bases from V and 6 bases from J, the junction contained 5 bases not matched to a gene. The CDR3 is CASSAGRGSGELFF. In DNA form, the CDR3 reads TGTGCCAGCAGTGCTGGCAGGGGGTCCGGGGAGCTGTTTTTT.

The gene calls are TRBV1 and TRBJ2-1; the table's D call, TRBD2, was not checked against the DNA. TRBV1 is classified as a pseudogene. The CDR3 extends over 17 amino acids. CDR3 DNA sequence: TGCACCAGCAGCCAAGATCGGAATAGCGGAAATTACAATGAGCAGTTCTTC. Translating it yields CTSSQDRNSGNYNEQFF.

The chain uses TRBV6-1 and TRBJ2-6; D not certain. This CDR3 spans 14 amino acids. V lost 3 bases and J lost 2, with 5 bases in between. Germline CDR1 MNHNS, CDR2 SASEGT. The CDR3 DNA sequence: TGTGCCAGCAGTGACAGACCTGGGGCCAACGTCCTGACTTTC. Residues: CASSDRPGANVLTF.

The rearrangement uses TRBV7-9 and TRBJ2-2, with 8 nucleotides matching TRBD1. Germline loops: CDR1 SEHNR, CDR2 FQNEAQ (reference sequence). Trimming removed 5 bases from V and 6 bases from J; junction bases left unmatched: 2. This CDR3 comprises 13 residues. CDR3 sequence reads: CASSRTGSGELFF. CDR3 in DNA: TGTGCCAGCAGCAGGACAGGGTCCGGGGAGCTGTTTTTT. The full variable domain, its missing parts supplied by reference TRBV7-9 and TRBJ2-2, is DTGVSQNPRHKITKRGQNVTFRCDPISEHNRLYWYRQTLGQGPEFLTYFQNEAQLEKSRLLSDRFSAERPKGSFSTLEIQRTEQGDSAMYLCASSRTGSGELFFGEGSRLTVL.

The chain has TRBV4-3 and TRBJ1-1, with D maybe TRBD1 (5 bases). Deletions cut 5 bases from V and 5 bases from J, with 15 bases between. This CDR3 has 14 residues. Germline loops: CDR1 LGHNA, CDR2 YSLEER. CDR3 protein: CASSTDGGRTEAFF. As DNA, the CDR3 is TGCGCCAGCAGCACCGATGGGGGGAGGACTGAAGCTTTCTTT.

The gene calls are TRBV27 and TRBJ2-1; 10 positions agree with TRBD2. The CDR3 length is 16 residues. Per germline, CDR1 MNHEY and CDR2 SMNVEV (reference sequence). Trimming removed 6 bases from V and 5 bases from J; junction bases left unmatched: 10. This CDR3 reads CASRIRGTSVNNEQFF. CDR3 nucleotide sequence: TGTGCCAGCAGGATTAGGGGGACTAGCGTAAACAATGAGCAGTTCTTC.

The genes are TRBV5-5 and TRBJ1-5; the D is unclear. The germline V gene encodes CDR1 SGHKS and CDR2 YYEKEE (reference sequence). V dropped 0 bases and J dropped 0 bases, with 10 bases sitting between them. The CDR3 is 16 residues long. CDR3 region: CASSLVQLSSNQPQHF. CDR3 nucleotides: TGTGCCAGCAGCTTGGTTCAGCTGAGTAGCAATCAGCCCCAGCATTTT.

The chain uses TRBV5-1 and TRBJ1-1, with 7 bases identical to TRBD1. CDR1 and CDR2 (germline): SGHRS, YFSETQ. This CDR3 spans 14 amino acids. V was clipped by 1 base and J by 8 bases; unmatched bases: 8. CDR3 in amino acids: CASSLLGTAEEAFF. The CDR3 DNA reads TGCGCCAGCAGCTTGCTTGGGACAGCGGAAGAAGCTTTCTTT.

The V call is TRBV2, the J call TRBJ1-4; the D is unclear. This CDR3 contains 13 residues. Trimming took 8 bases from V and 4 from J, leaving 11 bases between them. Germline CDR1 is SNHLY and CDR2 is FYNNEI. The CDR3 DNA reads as TGTGCCAGCGGACGGAGTCTTAATGAAAAACTGTTTTTT. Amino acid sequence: CASGRSLNEKLFF.

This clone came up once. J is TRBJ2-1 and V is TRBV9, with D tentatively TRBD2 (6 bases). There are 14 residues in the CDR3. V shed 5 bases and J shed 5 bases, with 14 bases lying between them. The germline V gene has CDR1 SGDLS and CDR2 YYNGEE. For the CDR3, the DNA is TGTGCCAGCAGGGGTATTGGAGGGCACAATGAGCAGTTCTTC. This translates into CASRGIGGHNEQFF.

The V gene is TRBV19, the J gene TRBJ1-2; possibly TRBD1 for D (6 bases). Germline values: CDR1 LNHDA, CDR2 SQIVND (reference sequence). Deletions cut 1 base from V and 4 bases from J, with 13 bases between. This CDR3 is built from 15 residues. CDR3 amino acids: CASSIGEGVTYGYTF. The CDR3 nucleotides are TGTGCCAGTAGTATAGGAGAGGGGGTCACCTATGGCTACACCTTC.

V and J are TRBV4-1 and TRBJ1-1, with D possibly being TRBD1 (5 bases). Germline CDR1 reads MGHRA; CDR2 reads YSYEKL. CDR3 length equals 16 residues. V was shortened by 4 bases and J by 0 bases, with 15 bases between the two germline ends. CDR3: CASSPRQGLMNTEAFF. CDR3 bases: TGCGCCAGCAGCCCCAGGCAGGGCCTAATGAACACTGAAGCTTTCTTT.

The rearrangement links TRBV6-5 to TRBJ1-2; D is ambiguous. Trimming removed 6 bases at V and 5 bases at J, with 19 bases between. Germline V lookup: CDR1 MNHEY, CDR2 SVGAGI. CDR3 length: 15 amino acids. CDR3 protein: CASSPTGPRSYGYTF. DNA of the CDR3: TGTGCCAGCAGCCCGACCGGGCCCCGTTCTTATGGCTACACCTTC.

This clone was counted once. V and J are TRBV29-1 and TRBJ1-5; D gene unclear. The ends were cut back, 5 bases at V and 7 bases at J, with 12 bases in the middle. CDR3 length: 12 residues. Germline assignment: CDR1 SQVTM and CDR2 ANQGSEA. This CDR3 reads CSVSWGEQPQHF. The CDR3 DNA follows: TGCAGCGTTAGTTGGGGTGAACAGCCCCAGCATTTT.

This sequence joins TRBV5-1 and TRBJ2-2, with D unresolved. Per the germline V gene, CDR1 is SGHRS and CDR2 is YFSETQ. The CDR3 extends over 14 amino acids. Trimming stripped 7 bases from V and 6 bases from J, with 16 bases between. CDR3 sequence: CASQTDLPAGELFF. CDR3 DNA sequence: TGCGCCAGCCAAACGGACCTCCCGGCCGGGGAGCTGTTTTTT.

The CDR3 sequence is CASSSSLLGVVTEAFF. The CDR3 nucleotides are TGTGCCAGCAGTTCGTCCTTGTTGGGGGTGGTGACTGAAGCTTTCTTT. The chain recombines TRBV27 with TRBJ1-1; D possibly corresponds to TRBD1 (5 bases). CDR1 and CDR2 from the germline V gene are MNHEY and SMNVEV (reference sequence). This CDR3 is built from 16 residues. V was pared by 4 bases and J by 5 bases, with 20 bases between.

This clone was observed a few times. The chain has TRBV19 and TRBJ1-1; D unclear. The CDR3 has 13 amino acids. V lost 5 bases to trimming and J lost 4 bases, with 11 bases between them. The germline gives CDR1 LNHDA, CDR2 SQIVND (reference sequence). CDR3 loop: CASSAGLGTEAFF. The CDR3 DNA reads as TGTGCCAGTAGTGCAGGACTGGGCACTGAAGCTTTCTTT.

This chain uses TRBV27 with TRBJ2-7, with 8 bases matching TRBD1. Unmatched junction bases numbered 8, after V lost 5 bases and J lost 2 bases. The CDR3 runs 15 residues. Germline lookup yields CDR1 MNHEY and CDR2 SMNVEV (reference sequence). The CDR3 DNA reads TGTGCCAGCAGTAGAACAGGGGGATCGCCCTACGAGCAGTACTTC. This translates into CASSRTGGSPYEQYF.

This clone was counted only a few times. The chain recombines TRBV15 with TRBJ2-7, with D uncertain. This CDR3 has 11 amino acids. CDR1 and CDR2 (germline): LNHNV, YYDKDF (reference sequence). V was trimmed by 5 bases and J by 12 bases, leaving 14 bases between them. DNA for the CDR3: TGTGCCACCAGCGGCCGCCGTCGTCTGTACTTC. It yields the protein CATSGRRRLYF.

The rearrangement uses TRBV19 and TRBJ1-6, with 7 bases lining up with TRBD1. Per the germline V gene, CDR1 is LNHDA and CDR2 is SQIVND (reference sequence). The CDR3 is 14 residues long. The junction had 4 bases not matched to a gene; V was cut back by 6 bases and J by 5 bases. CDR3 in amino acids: CASSSGTDNSPLHF. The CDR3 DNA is TGTGCCAGTAGCTCCGGGACAGATAATTCACCCCTCCACTTT. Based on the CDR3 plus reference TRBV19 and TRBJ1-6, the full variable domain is DGGITQSPKYLFRKEGQNVTLSCEQNLNHDAMYWYRQDPGQGLRLIYYSQIVNDFQKGDIAEGYSVSREKKESFPLTVTSAQKNPTAFYLCASSSGTDNSPLHFGNGTRLTVT.

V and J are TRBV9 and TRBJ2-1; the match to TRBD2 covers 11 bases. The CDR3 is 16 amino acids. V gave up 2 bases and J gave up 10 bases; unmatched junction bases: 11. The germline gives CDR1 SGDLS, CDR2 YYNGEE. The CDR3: CASSVSGRARDGEQFF. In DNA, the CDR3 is TGTGCCAGCAGCGTTAGCGGGAGGGCCCGTGACGGGGAGCAGTTCTTC.

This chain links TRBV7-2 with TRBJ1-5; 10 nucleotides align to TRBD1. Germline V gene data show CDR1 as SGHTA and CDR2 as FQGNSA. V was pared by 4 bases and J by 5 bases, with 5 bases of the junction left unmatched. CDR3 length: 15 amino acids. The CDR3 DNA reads TGTGCCAGCAGCTCCGACAGGGGGCGTGATCAGCCCCAGCATTTT. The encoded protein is CASSSDRGRDQPQHF. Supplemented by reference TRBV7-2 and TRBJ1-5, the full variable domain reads GAGVSQSPSNKVTEKGKDVELRCDPISGHTALYWYRQSLGQGLEFLIYFQGNSAPDKSGLPSDRFSAERTGGSVSTLTIQRTQQEDSAVYLCASSSDRGRDQPQHFGDGTRLSIL.

CDR3: CASSQDNYGYTF. The CDR3 DNA reads as TGTGCCAGCAGTCAGGACAACTATGGCTACACCTTC. The chain is built from TRBV5-6 and TRBJ1-2; no clear D. Deletions cut 5 bases from V and 2 bases from J, with 7 bases between. Germline values: CDR1 SGHDT, CDR2 YYEEEE. The CDR3 has 12 residues.